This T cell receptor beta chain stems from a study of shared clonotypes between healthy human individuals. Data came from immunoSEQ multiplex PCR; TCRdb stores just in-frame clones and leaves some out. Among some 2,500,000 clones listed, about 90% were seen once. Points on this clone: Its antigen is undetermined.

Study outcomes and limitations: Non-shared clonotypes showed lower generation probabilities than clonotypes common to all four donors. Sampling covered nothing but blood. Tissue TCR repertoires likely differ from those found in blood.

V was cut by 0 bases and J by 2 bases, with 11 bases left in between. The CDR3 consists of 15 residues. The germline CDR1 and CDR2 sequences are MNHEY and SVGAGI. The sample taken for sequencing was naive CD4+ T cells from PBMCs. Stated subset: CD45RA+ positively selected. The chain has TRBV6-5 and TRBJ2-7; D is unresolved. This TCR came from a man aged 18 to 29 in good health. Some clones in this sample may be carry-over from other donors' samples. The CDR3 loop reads CASSYSWTQTYEQYF. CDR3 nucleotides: TGTGCCAGCAGTTACTCCTGGACGCAGACCTACGAGCAGTACTTC.